The next 25 T cell receptor beta chains were all read from a single sample in a study of T cell changes during pregnancy in multiple sclerosis. The data were produced by immunoSEQ multiplex PCR, yet TCRdb's version contains in-frame clones alone and is incomplete. This sample yields 50,000 or so clones, of which around 94% are seen a single time; 0.37% belongs to the top ten. Sequencing used CD4+ T cells from peripheral blood mononuclear cells, obtained before pregnancy. All receptors derive from a female donor with multiple sclerosis, enrolled in a pregnancy study.

The rearrangement links TRBV7-2 to TRBJ2-1; 7 nucleotides match TRBD1. Germline CDR1 and CDR2: SGHTA and FQGNSA. With V trimmed by 2 bases and J by 6 bases, 10 bases remained unmatched. CDR3 length equals 16 residues. CDR3 in amino acids: CASSLFPPPGGNEQFF. In nucleotides, the CDR3 is TGTGCCAGCAGCTTATTTCCCCCACCAGGGGGCAATGAGCAGTTCTTC.

This chain joins TRBV5-4 and TRBJ2-7; D perhaps matches TRBD2 (6 bases). The CDR3 has 14 amino acids. V lost 0 bases, J lost 4 bases, and 11 bases lay in between. CDR1 is SGHNT and CDR2 is YYREEE in the germline V gene (reference sequence). The CDR3 here is CASSLDGRGYEQYF. As DNA, the CDR3 is TGTGCCAGCAGCTTGGACGGGAGAGGATACGAGCAGTACTTC.

The rearrangement joins TRBV7-9 to TRBJ1-4; TRBD1 matches at 9 bases. CDR3 length equals 17 residues. CDR1 is SEHNR and CDR2 is FQNEAQ in the germline V gene (reference sequence). Unmatched junction bases numbered 14, after V lost 5 bases and J lost 7 bases. The CDR3 protein is CASSPGTGIGGIEKLFF. The CDR3 DNA follows: TGTGCCAGCAGCCCGGGGACAGGGATTGGGGGGATTGAAAAACTGTTTTTT.

V gene TRBV9 combines with J gene TRBJ1-2; D ambiguous. The CDR3 has 18 amino acids. The V end lost 0 bases, the J end lost 0 bases, and 18 bases lay between the germline ends. The germline V gene has CDR1 SGDLS and CDR2 YYNGEE. The CDR3 region is CASSVVPLFRETNYGYTF. As DNA, the CDR3 is TGTGCCAGCAGCGTAGTTCCCCTATTTAGGGAGACTAACTATGGCTACACCTTC.

This chain connects TRBV4-3 to TRBJ2-6; D is uncertain. CDR1 LGHNA and CDR2 YSLEER come from the germline V gene. The CDR3 contains 16 residues. Trimming shortened V by 5 bases and J by 3 bases, and 14 bases separated the two germline ends. DNA of the CDR3: TGCGCCAGCAGCGAAGGATGGGCCGTTGGGGCCAACGTCCTGACTTTC. Residues: CASSEGWAVGANVLTF.

V and J are TRBV27 and TRBJ1-1; D remains unclear. Germline V CDR1 and CDR2: MNHEY, SMNVEV (reference sequence). The ends were cut back, 2 bases at V and 0 bases at J, with 7 bases in the middle. The CDR3 is 14 amino acids. The CDR3 bases are TGTGCCAGCAGTTTAGGGAGGGTGAACACTGAAGCTTTCTTT. Translated, it gives CASSLGRVNTEAFF.

The CDR3 DNA reads TGTGCCAGCAGCCCCCACCAGGGCAACTACGAGCAGTACTTC. It codes for CASSPHQGNYEQYF. The rearrangement joins TRBV28 to TRBJ2-7; possible D gene TRBD1, 5 bases. CDR3 length equals 14 residues. V gave up 6 bases and J gave up 3 bases, with 15 bases separating them. The germline V gene has CDR1 MDHEN and CDR2 SYDVKM.

This clone was counted between two and nine times. The rearrangement joins TRBV28 to TRBJ1-2; 9 bases align to TRBD1. Per germline, CDR1 MDHEN and CDR2 SYDVKM. This CDR3 has 13 residues. V trimming: 4 bases; J trimming: 8 bases; junction bases outside the gene matches: 5. The CDR3 DNA sequence: TGTGCCAGCAGTTGGGGACAGGGTCGCGGCTACACCTTC. Translation gives CASSWGQGRGYTF.

This sequence joins TRBV10-3 and TRBJ2-4, with D perhaps matching TRBD2 (5 bases). The length of the CDR3 is 16 residues. From germline, CDR1 is ENHRY and CDR2 SYGVKD. Trimming removed 3 bases at V and 1 base at J, with 13 bases between. The CDR3 spells CAISDPARAAKNIQYF. CDR3 coding DNA: TGTGCCATCAGTGACCCTGCGAGGGCCGCCAAAAACATTCAGTACTTC.

V usage is TRBV30 and J usage is TRBJ2-3, with D hard to call. Germline V gene lookup returns CDR1 GTSNPN and CDR2 SVGIG (reference sequence). V lost 5 bases to trimming and J lost 0 bases, with 6 bases between them. The CDR3 consists of 12 residues. As DNA, the CDR3 is TGTGCCTGGGAAACTAGCACAGATACGCAGTATTTT. Its protein product is CAWETSTDTQYF. The full variable domain, completed using reference TRBV30 and TRBJ2-3, is SQTIHQWPATLVQPVGSPLSLECTVEGTSNPNLYWYRQAAGRGLQLLFYSVGIGQISSEVPQNLSASRPQDRQFILSSKKLLLSDSGFYLCAWETSTDTQYFGPGTRLTVL.

This chain links TRBV5-1 with TRBJ1-1, with 7 nucleotides matching TRBD1. CDR3 length equals 20 residues. The ends lost 0 bases at V and 0 bases at J; junction bases unmatched: 17. From germline, CDR1 is SGHRS and CDR2 YFSETQ. The CDR3 here is CASSLAGVPDRVSMNTEAFF. In nucleotides, the CDR3 is TGCGCCAGCAGCTTGGCCGGGGTGCCCGACAGGGTGAGCATGAACACTGAAGCTTTCTTT.

The chain is built from TRBV7-8 and TRBJ2-2, with TRBD1 matching 9 bases. The CDR3 has 15 amino acids. V was clipped by 5 bases and J by 2 bases; unmatched bases: 3. Germline V gene lookup returns CDR1 SGHVS and CDR2 FQNEAQ. The CDR3 sequence is CASSPGQGNTGELFF. CDR3 DNA: TGTGCCAGCAGCCCGGGACAGGGTAACACCGGGGAGCTGTTTTTT.

The CDR3 reads CASSFGLAGLYNEQFF. In DNA form, the CDR3 reads TGTGCCAGTAGTTTCGGACTAGCGGGATTATACAATGAGCAGTTCTTC. This rearrangement joins TRBV19 to TRBJ2-1; TRBD2 agrees at 12 bases. After removal of 5 bases from V and 4 bases from J, the junction contained 6 bases not matched to a gene. Germline V gene sequence: CDR1 LNHDA, CDR2 SQIVND (reference sequence). The CDR3 runs to 16 residues.

V and J are TRBV5-1 and TRBJ1-1; no clear D gene. The CDR3 spans 14 residues. Germline-derived CDR1 and CDR2 are SGHRS and YFSETQ. V was pared by 4 bases and J by 6 bases, with 16 bases between. This chain's CDR3 is CASSPTLGRAEAFF. Written as DNA, the CDR3 is TGCGCCAGCAGCCCGACCTTAGGGAGGGCTGAAGCTTTCTTT.

The chain couples TRBV25-1 to TRBJ2-1; 8 nucleotides agree with TRBD2. The germline CDR1 and CDR2 sequences are MGHDK and SYGVNS. This CDR3 has 16 residues. J gave up 2 bases and V 6 bases, and 9 bases lay outside the gene matches. CDR3 region: CASSAPASGPYNEQFF. The CDR3 DNA is TGTGCCAGCAGCGCCCCGGCTAGCGGGCCCTACAATGAGCAGTTCTTC.

This clone appeared a single time. This sequence joins TRBV18 and TRBJ2-7, with TRBD1 identical over 8 bases. Germline CDR1 is KGHSH and CDR2 is LQKENI. The CDR3 is 13 amino acids. The V segment lost 5 bases and the J segment 6 bases; nucleotides outside the gene matches: 6. The DNA for the CDR3 is TGTGCCAGCTCAGCGGACAGGGTCGGCGAGCAGTACTTC. This translates into CASSADRVGEQYF.

V and J are TRBV10-3 and TRBJ2-1; D is possibly TRBD1 (9 bases). This CDR3 contains 17 residues. Germline V gene lookup returns CDR1 ENHRY and CDR2 SYGVKD. Deletions cut 7 bases from V and 6 bases from J, with 25 bases between. The CDR3 region has the DNA TGTGCCATCACCACAACCATAGCGGGACAGGGTACCAATGAGCAGTTCTTC. It codes for CAITTTIAGQGTNEQFF.

The V call is TRBV29-1, the J call TRBJ2-1; 8 bases match TRBD1. Unmatched junction bases numbered 6, after V lost 4 bases and J lost 10 bases. This CDR3 has 12 residues. The V gene's germline CDR1 is SQVTM and CDR2 ANQGSEA. The CDR3 DNA reads as TGCAGCGTTGGCCAGGGGGCGTTAGAGCAGTTCTTC. Translation gives CSVGQGALEQFF.

This chain connects TRBV6-1 to TRBJ1-3; a weak D match, TRBD1 (6 bases). The CDR3 spans 15 residues. The germline V gene encodes CDR1 MNHNS and CDR2 SASEGT. Trimming took off 6 bases at V and 0 bases at J, with 12 bases between the two ends. The CDR3 region has the DNA TGTGCCAGCAGGGCACAGGGCCCCTCTGGAAACACCATATATTTT. Translation: CASRAQGPSGNTIYF.

This clone has a handful of counts. This sequence joins TRBV5-1 and TRBJ2-1; D possibly corresponds to TRBD2 (5 bases). The germline CDR1 and CDR2 sequences are SGHRS and YFSETQ. The ends were cut back, 2 bases at V and 9 bases at J, with 12 bases in the middle. This CDR3 is 13 amino acids long. The CDR3 region has the DNA TGCGCCAGCAGCTTAAGGTTAGCGACTGAGCAGTTCTTC. It yields the protein CASSLRLATEQFF. The full variable domain, rest sourced from reference TRBV5-1 and TRBJ2-1, is KAGVTQTPRYLIKTRGQQVTLSCSPISGHRSVSWYQQTPGQGLQFLFEYFSETQRNKGNFPGRFSGRQFSNSRSEMNVSTLELGDSALYLCASSLRLATEQFFGPGTRLTVL.

This rearrangement joins TRBV7-7 to TRBJ2-5; D uncertain. The germline V and J ends were trimmed by 5 bases and 0 bases, with 4 bases remaining between them. The CDR3 covers 12 residues. In germline, CDR1 is SSHAT, CDR2 FNYEAQ (reference sequence). DNA for the CDR3: TGTGCCAGCAGCCCAAACCAAGAGACCCAGTACTTC. This encodes CASSPNQETQYF.

The chain employs TRBV19 and TRBJ2-2; D might be TRBD1 (5 bases). The CDR3 totals 13 residues. The germline V gene has CDR1 LNHDA and CDR2 SQIVND (reference sequence). V shed 6 bases and J shed 6 bases, with 11 bases lying between them. CDR3 sequence (DNA): TGTGCCAGTAGGCCGACAGAGTCCGGGGAGCTGTTTTTT. Residues: CASRPTESGELFF. Looking up the rest from reference TRBV19 and TRBJ2-2 gives the full variable domain: DGGITQSPKYLFRKEGQNVTLSCEQNLNHDAMYWYRQDPGQGLRLIYYSQIVNDFQKGDIAEGYSVSREKKESFPLTVTSAQKNPTAFYLCASRPTESGELFFGEGSRLTVL.

The chain combines TRBV19 with TRBJ2-1; 7 bases match TRBD1. CDR3 size: 16 residues. After removal of 3 bases from V and 0 bases from J, the junction contained 5 bases not matched to a gene. Germline assignment: CDR1 LNHDA and CDR2 SQIVND (reference sequence). CDR3 amino acids: CASSIRQGSSYNEQFF. The CDR3 DNA sequence: TGTGCCAGTAGTATCCGACAGGGATCCTCCTACAATGAGCAGTTCTTC.

Only one count was recorded for this clone. The chain carries TRBV6-1 and TRBJ2-3; D might be TRBD2 (6 bases). V was cut by 8 bases and J by 3 bases, with 15 bases left in between. Germline-derived CDR1 and CDR2 are MNHNS and SASEGT. The CDR3 is 14 residues long. CDR3 amino acids: CASRVTSSTDTQYF. CDR3 sequence (DNA): TGTGCCAGCCGAGTTACTAGCAGTACAGATACGCAGTATTTT.

The chain links TRBV19 to TRBJ1-1, with TRBD1 as a possible D gene (5 bases). CDR1 LNHDA and CDR2 SQIVND come from the germline V gene (reference sequence). The CDR3 is made up of 13 amino acids. With 8 bases removed from V and 1 base from J, the gap between germline ends came to 11 bases. The CDR3 reads CASRGGENTEAFF. The CDR3 DNA reads as TGTGCCAGTCGGGGCGGGGAGAACACTGAAGCTTTCTTT.